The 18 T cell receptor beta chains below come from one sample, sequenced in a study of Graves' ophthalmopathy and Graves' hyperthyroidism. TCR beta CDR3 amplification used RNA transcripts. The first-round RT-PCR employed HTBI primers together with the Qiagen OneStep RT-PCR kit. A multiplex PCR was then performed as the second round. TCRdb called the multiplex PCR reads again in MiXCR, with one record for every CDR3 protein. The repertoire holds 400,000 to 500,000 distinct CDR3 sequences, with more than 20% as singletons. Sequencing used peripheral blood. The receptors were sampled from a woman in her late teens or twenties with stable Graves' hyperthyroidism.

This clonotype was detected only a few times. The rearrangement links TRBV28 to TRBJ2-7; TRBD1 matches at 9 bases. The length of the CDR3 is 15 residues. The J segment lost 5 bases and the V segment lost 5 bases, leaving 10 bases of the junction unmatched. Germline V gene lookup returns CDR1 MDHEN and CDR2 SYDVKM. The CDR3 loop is CASSSRTGAGDEQYF. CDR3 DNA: TGTGCCAGCAGTAGCCGGACAGGGGCGGGCGACGAGCAGTACTTC.

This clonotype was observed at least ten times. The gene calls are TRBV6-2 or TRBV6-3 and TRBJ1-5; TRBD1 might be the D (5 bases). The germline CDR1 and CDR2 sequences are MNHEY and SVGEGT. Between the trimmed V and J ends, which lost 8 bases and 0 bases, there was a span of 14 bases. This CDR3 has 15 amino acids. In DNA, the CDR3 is TGTGCCAGCGGGGGTCGGAAATATAGCAATCAGCCCCAGCATTTT. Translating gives CASGGRKYSNQPQHF.

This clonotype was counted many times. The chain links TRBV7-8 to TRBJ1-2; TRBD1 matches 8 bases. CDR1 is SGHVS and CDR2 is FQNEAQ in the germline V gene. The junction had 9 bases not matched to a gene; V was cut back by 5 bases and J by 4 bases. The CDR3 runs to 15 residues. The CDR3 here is CASSPENRGIYGYTF. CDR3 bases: TGTGCCAGCAGCCCAGAAAACAGGGGGATCTATGGCTACACCTTC. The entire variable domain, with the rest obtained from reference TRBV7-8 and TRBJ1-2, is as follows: GAGVSQSPRYKVAKRGQDVALRCDPISGHVSLFWYQQALGQGPEFLTYFQNEAQLDKSGLPSDRFFAERPEGSVSTLKIQRTQQEDSAVYLCASSPENRGIYGYTFGSGTRLTVV.

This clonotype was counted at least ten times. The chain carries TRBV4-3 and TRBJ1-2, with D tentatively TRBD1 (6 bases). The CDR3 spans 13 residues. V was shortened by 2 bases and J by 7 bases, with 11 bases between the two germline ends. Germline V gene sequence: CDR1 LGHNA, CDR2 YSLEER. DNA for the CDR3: TGCGCCAGCAGCCAATCAACAGGGAGTGGCTACACCTTC. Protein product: CASSQSTGSGYTF.

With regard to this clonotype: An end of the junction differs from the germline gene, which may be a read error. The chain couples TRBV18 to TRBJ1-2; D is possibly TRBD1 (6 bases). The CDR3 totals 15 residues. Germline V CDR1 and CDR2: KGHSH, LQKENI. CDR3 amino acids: CASSPPGQSNHGYTF. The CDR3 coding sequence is TGTGCCAGCTCACCCCCAGGACAGAGTAACCATGGCTACACCTTC.

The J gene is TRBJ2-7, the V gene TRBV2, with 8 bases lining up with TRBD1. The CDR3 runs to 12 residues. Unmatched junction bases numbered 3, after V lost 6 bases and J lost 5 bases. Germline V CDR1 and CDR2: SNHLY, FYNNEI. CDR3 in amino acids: CASRDRVHEQYF. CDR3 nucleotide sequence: TGTGCCAGCAGGGACAGGGTACACGAGCAGTACTTC.

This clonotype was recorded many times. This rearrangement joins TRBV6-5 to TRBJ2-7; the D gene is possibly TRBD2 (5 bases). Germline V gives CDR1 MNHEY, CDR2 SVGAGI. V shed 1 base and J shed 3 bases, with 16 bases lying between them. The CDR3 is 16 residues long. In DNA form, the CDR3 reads TGTGCCAGCAGTTACTTCTTCGGAGGAAGGGTCTACGAGCAGTACTTC. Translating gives CASSYFFGGRVYEQYF.

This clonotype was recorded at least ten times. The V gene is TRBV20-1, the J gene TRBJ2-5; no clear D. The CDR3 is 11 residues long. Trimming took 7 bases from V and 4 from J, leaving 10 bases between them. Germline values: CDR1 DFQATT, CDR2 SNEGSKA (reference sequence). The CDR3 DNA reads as TGCAGTGTACGGCTGATAGAGACCCAGTACTTC. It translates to CSVRLIETQYF.

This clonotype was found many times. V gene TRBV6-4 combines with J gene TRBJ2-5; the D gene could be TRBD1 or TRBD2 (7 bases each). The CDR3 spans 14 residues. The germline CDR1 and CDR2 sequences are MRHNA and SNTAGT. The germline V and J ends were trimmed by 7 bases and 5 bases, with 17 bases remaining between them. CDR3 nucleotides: TGTGCCAGCAAGGGACAGCGGGACGGCGAGACCCAGTACTTC. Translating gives CASKGQRDGETQYF.

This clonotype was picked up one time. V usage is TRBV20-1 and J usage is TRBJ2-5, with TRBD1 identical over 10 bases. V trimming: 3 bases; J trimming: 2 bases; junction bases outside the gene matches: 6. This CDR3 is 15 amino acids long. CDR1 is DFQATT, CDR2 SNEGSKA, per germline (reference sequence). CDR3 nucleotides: TGCAGTGCTAGCTTCGGACAGGGGGGTCAAGAGACCCAGTACTTC. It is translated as CSASFGQGGQETQYF.

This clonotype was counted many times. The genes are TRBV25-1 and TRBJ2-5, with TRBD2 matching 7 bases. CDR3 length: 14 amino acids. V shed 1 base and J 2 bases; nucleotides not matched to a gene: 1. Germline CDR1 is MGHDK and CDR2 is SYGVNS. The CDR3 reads CASSESGGQETQYF. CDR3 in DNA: TGTGCCAGCAGTGAATCCGGGGGGCAAGAGACCCAGTACTTC.

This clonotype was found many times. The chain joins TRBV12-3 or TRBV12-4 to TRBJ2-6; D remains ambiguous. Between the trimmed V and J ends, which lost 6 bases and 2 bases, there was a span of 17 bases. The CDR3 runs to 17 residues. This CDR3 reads CASSPSWRSAGANVLTF. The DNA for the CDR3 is TGTGCCAGCAGCCCCAGTTGGCGGAGTGCTGGGGCCAACGTCCTGACTTTC.

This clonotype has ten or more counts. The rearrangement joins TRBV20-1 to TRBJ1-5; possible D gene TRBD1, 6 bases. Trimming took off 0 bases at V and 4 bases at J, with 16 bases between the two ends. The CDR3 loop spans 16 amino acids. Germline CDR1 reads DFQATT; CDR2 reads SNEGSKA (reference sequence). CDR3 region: CSARDRGAGANQPQHF. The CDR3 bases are TGCAGTGCTAGAGATCGGGGCGCGGGGGCGAATCAGCCCCAGCATTTT.

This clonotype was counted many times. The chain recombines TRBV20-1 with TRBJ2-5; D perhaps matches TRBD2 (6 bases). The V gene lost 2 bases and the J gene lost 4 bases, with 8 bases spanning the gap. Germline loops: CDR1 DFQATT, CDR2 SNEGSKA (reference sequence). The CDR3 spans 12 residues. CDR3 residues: CSARRGGETQYF. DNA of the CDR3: TGCAGTGCTAGAAGGGGAGGAGAGACCCAGTACTTC.

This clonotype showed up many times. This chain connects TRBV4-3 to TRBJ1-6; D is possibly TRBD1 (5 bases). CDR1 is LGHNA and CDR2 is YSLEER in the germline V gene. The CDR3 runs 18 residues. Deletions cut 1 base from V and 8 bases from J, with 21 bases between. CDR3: CASSQAAFGGEGDSPLHF. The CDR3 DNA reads TGCGCCAGCAGCCAAGCGGCGTTTGGTGGGGAAGGGGATTCACCCCTCCACTTT.

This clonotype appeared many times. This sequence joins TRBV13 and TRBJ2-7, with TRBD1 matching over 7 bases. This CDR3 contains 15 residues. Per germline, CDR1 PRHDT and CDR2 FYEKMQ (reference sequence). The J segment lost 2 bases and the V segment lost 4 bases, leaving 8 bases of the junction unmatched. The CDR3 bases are TGTGCCAGCAGCTCAGCAGGGGGAGTCCCCTACGAGCAGTACTTC. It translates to CASSSAGGVPYEQYF. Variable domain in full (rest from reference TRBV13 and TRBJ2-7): AAGVIQSPRHLIKEKRETATLKCYPIPRHDTVYWYQQGPGQDPQFLISFYEKMQSDKGSIPDRFSAQQFSDYHSELNMSSLELGDSALYFCASSSAGGVPYEQYFGPGTRLTVT.

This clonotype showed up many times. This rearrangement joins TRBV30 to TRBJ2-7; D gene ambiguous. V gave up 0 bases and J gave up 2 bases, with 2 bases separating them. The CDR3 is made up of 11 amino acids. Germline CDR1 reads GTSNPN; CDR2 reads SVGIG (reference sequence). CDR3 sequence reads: CAWSVTYEQYF. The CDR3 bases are TGTGCCTGGAGTGTAACCTACGAGCAGTACTTC.

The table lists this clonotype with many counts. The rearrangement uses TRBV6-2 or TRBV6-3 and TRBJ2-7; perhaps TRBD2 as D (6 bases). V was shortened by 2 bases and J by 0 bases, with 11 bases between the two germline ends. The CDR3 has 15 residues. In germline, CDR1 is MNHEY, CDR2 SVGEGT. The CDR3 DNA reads TGTGCCAGCAGTTACGGCGGGGCCTACTCCTACGAGCAGTACTTC. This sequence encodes CASSYGGAYSYEQYF.